The clone carrying this T cell receptor (beta chain) was seen a few times. Its antigen is currently unknown. V was clipped by 4 bases and J by 3 bases; unmatched bases: 4. The CDR3 extends over 15 amino acids. The V gene's germline CDR1 is WNHNN and CDR2 SYGVQD (reference sequence). The data were obtained in a study of response to subunit inactivated influenza vaccine. Study-level points and caveats: Only a handful of new T cells, the authors suggested, are recruited with each seasonal influenza vaccination.

TCRdb reanalysed the RT-PCR reads using MiXCR and keeps one entry per CDR3 protein. The sample includes over 800,000 distinct CDR3 sequences, around 21% of them seen just once. This specimen consisted of PBMCs from blood, obtained 5 to 6 days after vaccination. The chain joins TRBV10-1 to TRBJ2-5; 11 nucleotides agree with TRBD1. This receptor was identified in a man aged 45-65 years who received an inactivated influenza vaccine. The CDR3 protein is CASSGSGQGEETQYF. The CDR3 bases are TGCGCCAGCAGTGGGTCGGGACAGGGGGAAGAGACCCAGTACTTC.